This T cell receptor (beta chain) was profiled in a study of metastatic and nonmetastatic thyroid tumors. Study context: Blood and tumor or nodule tissue repertoires from malignant and benign thyroid patients were compared. The study, taken as a whole, reports: Compared with benign nodules, malignant thyroid tumors were reported to have significantly higher TCR beta diversity in both blood and tumor.

The ends lost 6 bases at V and 0 bases at J; junction bases unmatched: 11. Germline V gene sequence: CDR1 MNHNY, CDR2 SVGAGI (reference sequence). This CDR3 is 17 amino acids long. Authors' data handling: Differences in CDR3 between clinicopathological groups were drawn on to build a classifier intended to discriminate distant-metastatic papillary thyroid cancer patients. MiXCR re-clonotyped the PCR reads for TCRdb. The V and J calls and clone size come from TCRdb's table, not from the authors' own analysis. The repertoire holds some 83,000 clones, with roughly an eighth as singletons. This clone came up many times. Its antigen is as yet unknown. No treatment had been given to any patient before thyroid surgery.

Sequencing was carried out using tumor tissue. The sequence derives from a female donor with papillary thyroid cancer or a benign thyroid nodule (not recorded which). Some clones in this sample may be carry-over from other donors' samples. This sequence joins TRBV6-6 and TRBJ2-3; 8 nucleotides line up with TRBD2. Here the CDR3 DNA reads TGTGCCAGCAGCGTATACCCTAGCGGGCCTAGCACAGATACGCAGTATTTT. This translates into CASSVYPSGPSTDTQYF.